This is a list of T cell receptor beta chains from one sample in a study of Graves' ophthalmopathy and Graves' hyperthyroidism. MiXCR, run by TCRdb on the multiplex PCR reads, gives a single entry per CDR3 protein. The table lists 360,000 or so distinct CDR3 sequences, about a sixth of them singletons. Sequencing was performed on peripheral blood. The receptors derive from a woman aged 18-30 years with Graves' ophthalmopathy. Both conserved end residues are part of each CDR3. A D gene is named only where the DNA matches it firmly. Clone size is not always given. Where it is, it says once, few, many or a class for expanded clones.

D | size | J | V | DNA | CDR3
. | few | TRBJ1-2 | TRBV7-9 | TGTGCCAGCAGCTTAGAGGTTTATGGCTACACCTTC | CASSLEVYGYTF
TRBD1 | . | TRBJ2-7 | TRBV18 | TGTGCCAGCTCACCAGTTCAGACAGGGGCCTCCTACGAGCAGTACTTC | CASSPVQTGASYEQYF
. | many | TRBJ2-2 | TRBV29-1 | TGCAGCGTTGGGAGGGGTGCCGGGGAGCTGTTTTTT | CSVGRGAGELFF
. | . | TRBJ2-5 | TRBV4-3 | TGCGCCAGCAGCCAAGATTCCAGAGAAGAGACCCAGTACTTC | CASSQDSREETQYF
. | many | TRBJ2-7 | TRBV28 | TGTGCCAGCACCAGTTTGGGGGAGTCCTACGAGCAGTACTTC | CASTSLGESYEQYF
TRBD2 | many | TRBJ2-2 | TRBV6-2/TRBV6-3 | TGTGCCAGCAGTTACCGCCGGGCTGGCGGGAGAGACACCGGGGAGCTGTTTTTT | CASSYRRAGGRDTGELFF
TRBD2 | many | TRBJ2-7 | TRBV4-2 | TGTGCCAGCAGCCAAGAGGTTGGGAGGGGCTCCTACGAGCAGTACTTC | CASSQEVGRGSYEQYF
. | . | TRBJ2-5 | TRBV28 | TGTGCCAGCAGTCCCCTACCCCCCTCCGAGTGGGGTGAGGAGACCCAGTACTTC | CASSPLPPSEWGEETQYF
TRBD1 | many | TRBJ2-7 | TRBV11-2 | TGTGCCAGCAGCTTGGGGACAGCAGACGAGCAGTACTTC | CASSLGTADEQYF
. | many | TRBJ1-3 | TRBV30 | TGTGCCTGGAGTGTAGCCGCCTCGGACACCATATATTTT | CAWSVAASDTIYF
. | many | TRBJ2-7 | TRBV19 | TGTGCCAGTAGTATTCAGGGGAGTCGGGTCTACGAGCAGTACTTC | CASSIQGSRVYEQYF
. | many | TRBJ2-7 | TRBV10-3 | TGTGCCATCGCTTCTCCTGAGACGGAGTCCTACGAGCAGTACTTC | CAIASPETESYEQYF
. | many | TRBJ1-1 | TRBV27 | TGTGCCAGCAGCGTCGAGAGGGGGTATGAGTGGACTGAAGCTTTCTTT | CASSVERGYEWTEAFF
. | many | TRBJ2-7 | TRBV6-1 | TGTGCCAGCCACCCCGAACGGGATCTGGCCGAGCAGTACTTC | CASHPERDLAEQYF
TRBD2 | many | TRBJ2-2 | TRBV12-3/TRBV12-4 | TGTGCCAGCAGCGGACTAGCGGGAGGGACCGGGGAGCTGCTTTTT | CASSGLAGGTGELLF
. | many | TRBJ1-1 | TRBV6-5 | TGTGCCAGCAGTTCGGAGGTTGAAGCTTTCTTT | CASSSEVEAFF
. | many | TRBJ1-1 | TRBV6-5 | TGTGCCAGCAGTTACTCTTGGGCGACCAACACTGAAGCTTTCTTT | CASSYSWATNTEAFF
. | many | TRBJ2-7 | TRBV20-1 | TGCAGTGCTAGAGTCTTGGGCTTAAATTCGGTGCGGCAGACCTACGAGCAGTACTTC | CSARVLGLNSVRQTYEQYF
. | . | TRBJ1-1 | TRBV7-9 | TGTGCCAGCAGCTTAGTAGGGGCACGACGGACTGAAGCTTTCTTT | CASSLVGARRTEAFF
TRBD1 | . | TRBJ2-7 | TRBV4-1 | TGCGCCAGCAGCCAATCGGGGGGACAGGGTAGCTCCTACGAGCAGTACTTC | CASSQSGGQGSSYEQYF
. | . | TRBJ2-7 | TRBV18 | TGTGCCAGCTCACACGATGGGCCGTCCTACGAGCAGTACTTC | CASSHDGPSYEQYF
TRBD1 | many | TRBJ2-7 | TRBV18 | TGTGCCAGCTCACACAGGGGCCACTCCTACGAGCAGTACTTC | CASSHRGHSYEQYF
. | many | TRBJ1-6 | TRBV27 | TGTGCCAGCAGTCCCAAAGGGCCGCACTATAATTCACCCCTCCACTTT | CASSPKGPHYNSPLHF
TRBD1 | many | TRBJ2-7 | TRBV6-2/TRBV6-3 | TGTGCCAGCAGGTACAGTAGGATACCGGGGACAGGGTCCTACGAGCAGTACTTC | CASRYSRIPGTGSYEQYF
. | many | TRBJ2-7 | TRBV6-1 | TGTGCCAGCAGTGAATGGGGCGGCGAAGGAACCTACGAGCAGTACTTC | CASSEWGGEGTYEQYF
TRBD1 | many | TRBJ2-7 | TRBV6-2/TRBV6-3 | TGTGCCAGCAGTCGCGGGACAGGGAGCTCCTACGAGCAGTACTTC | CASSRGTGSSYEQYF
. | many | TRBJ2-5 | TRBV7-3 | TGTGCCAGCAGCCCTGGCAGGGGCCAAGAGACCCAGTACTTC | CASSPGRGQETQYF
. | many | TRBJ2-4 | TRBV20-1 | TGCAGTGCTAGAGTAGGGGTCAAAAACATTCAGTACTTC | CSARVGVKNIQYF
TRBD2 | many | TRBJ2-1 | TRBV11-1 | TGTGCCAGCAGCGAACGGGGACTAGCGGGACTGTACAATGAGCAGTTCTTC | CASSERGLAGLYNEQFF
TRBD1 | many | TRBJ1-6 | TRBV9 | TGTGCCAGCAGTGAGACAGGGATGGATAATTCGCCCCTCCACTTT | CASSETGMDNSPLHF
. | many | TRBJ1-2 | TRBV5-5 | TGTGCCAGCAGTCGGGCTGTTGCCCCTAACTATGGCTACACCTTC | CASSRAVAPNYGYTF
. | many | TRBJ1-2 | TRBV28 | TGTGCCAGCAGTACGGGTTTCTGGGCCTATGGCTACACCTTC | CASSTGFWAYGYTF
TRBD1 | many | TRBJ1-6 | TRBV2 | TGTGCCAGCAGCGCCCAGGGGGATGGTTCACCCCTCCACTTT | CASSAQGDGSPLHF
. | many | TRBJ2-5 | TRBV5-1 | TGCGCCAGCACGGATAGCTTAGAGACCCAGTACTTC | CASTDSLETQYF
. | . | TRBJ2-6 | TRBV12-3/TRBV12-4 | TGTGCCAGCAGTTTCTGGGAGTCAGGGGCCAACGTCCTGACTTTC | CASSFWESGANVLTF
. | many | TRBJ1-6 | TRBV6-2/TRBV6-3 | TGTGCCAGCAGTTACATGGGGGGTTCACCCCTCCACTTT | CASSYMGGSPLHF
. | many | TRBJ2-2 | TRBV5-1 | TGCGCCAGCAGCTTGCGGCCAGGAACGAACACCGGGGAGCTGTTTTTT | CASSLRPGTNTGELFF
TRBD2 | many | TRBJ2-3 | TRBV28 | TGTGCCAGCAGTTTAAACCCCCAACTAGCGGGCCTCACAGATACGCAGTATTTT | CASSLNPQLAGLTDTQYF
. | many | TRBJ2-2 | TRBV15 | TGTGCCACCAGCAGAGACCTTCTCGGACGCGGGGAGCTGTTTTTT | CATSRDLLGRGELFF
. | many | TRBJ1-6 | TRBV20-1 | TGCAGTGCTAGGGTAGACGGTAGCTCCTATAATTCACCCCTCCACTTT | CSARVDGSSYNSPLHF
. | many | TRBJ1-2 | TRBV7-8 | TGTGCCAGCAGCTTAGATGGTGGGAGATGGGGCTACACCTTC | CASSLDGGRWGYTF
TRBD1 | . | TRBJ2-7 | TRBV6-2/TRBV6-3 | TGTGCCAGCAGTTCCCCGAAGAGACAGGGGGTCTTCGAGCAGTACTTC | CASSSPKRQGVFEQYF
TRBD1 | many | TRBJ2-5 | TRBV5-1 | TGCGCCAGCAGCCGAAGCCGGACAGGGAACCAAGAGACCCAGTACTTC | CASSRSRTGNQETQYF
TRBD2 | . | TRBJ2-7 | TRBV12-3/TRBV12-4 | TGTGCCAGCAGTTCGGGGGGGTTAGCGCAGTACTTC | CASSSGGLAQYF